The sequence of this T cell receptor (beta chain) was determined in a study of blood T cell repertoires in COVID-19. Study-wide context: The United States, Italy and Spain supplied acute and convalescent COVID-19 samples. PBMCs, B-cell-depleted T cells, or T cells provided the cDNA or gDNA that made up the material.

TCRdb's table, derived via immunoSEQ multiplex PCR, lists solely in-frame clones and lacks some. The data show under 300,000 clones, with about three quarters seen just once and 3.3% held by the top ten. This clone was detected many times. The V gene lost 6 bases and the J gene lost 5 bases, with 11 bases spanning the gap. The CDR3 loop spans 13 amino acids. Germline CDR1 SNHLY, CDR2 FYNNEI. The TCR sequence derives from a woman aged 80 or older with acute or convalescent COVID-19. Sample: peripheral blood. The gene calls are TRBV2 and TRBJ2-1; D is perhaps TRBD1 (5 bases). Written as DNA, the CDR3 is TGTGCCAGCAGAGCGTGGGGCCACAATGAGCAGTTCTTC. Translating gives CASRAWGHNEQFF.